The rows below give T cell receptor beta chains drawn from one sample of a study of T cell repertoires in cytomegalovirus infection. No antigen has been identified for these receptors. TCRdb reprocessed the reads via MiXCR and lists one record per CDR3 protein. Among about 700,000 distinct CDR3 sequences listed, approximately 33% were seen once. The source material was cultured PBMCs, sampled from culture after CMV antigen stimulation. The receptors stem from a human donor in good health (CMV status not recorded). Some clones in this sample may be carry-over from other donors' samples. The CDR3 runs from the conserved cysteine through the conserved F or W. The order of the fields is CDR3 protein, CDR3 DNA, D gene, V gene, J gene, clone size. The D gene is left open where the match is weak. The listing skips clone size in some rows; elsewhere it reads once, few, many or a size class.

CASSFGLTNEKLFF	TGTGCCAGCAGTTTTGGCCTCACTAATGAAAAACTGTTTTTT	.	TRBV12-3/TRBV12-4	TRBJ1-4	.
CASSFRGQIENTEAFF	TGTGCCAGCAGTTTCCGCGGACAGATAGAGAACACTGAAGCTTTCTTT	.	TRBV28	TRBJ1-1	few
CSAGLAGTETQYF	TGCAGTGCTGGCCTAGCGGGGACAGAGACCCAGTACTTC	TRBD2	TRBV20-1	TRBJ2-5	few
CASSQEFGTEAFF	TGTGCCAGCAGCCAAGAGTTCGGCACTGAAGCTTTCTTT	.	TRBV14	TRBJ1-1	.
CASSPDRVENIQYF	TGTGCCAGCTCACCAGACAGGGTCGAAAACATTCAGTACTTC	TRBD1	TRBV18	TRBJ2-4	.
CASSSRTSIDTQYF	TGTGCCAGCAGTTCTAGGACTAGCATCGATACGCAGTATTTT	TRBD2	TRBV6-8	TRBJ2-3	.
CASTRGDRQETQYF	TGTGCCAGCACTCGGGGGGACAGGCAAGAGACCCAGTACTTC	.	TRBV28	TRBJ2-5	.
CASRQPGEETQYF	TGCGCCAGCAGGCAACCAGGGGAAGAGACCCAGTACTTC	.	TRBV5-1	TRBJ2-5	few
CASSLWAGTSNQPQHF	TGTGCCAGCAGCTTGTGGGCTGGAACGAGCAATCAGCCCCAGCATTTT	.	TRBV7-2	TRBJ1-5	.
CASSIDSYYSNQPQHF	TGTGCCAGCAGCATAGACAGCTATTATAGCAATCAGCCCCAGCATTTT	.	TRBV7-2	TRBJ1-5	many
CSERGLLYNEQFF	TGCAGTGAAAGGGGCCTCCTCTACAATGAGCAGTTCTTC	.	TRBV20-1	TRBJ2-1	.
CAITGGGAQETQYF	TGTGCCATTACAGGAGGAGGGGCACAAGAGACCCAGTACTTC	.	TRBV7-2	TRBJ2-5	many
CAAESGDSRNEQFF	TGTGCCGCCGAAAGTGGAGACAGCCGCAATGAGCAGTTCTTC	.	TRBV10-3	TRBJ2-1	once
CASSAGPLTGHGYTF	TGTGCCAGCAGCGCCGGACCCCTGACAGGGCATGGCTACACCTTC	TRBD1	TRBV9	TRBJ1-2	.
CASSLDGEETQYF	TGTGCCAGCAGCTTGGACGGAGAAGAGACCCAGTACTTC	.	TRBV7-2	TRBJ2-5	many
CASSIPVGNYGYTF	TGTGCCAGCAGCATCCCCGTAGGAAACTATGGCTACACCTTC	.	TRBV28	TRBJ1-2	few
CASSLLGANSPLHF	TGTGCCAGCAGCTTACTAGGGGCGAATTCACCCCTCCACTTT	.	TRBV11-2	TRBJ1-6	.
CASSSFPGDGPTYEQYF	TGTGCCAGCAGCTCATTTCCCGGGGACGGGCCAACCTACGAGCAGTACTTC	.	TRBV5-4	TRBJ2-7	.
CASSPSLRYGYTF	TGTGCCAGCAGCCCAAGCCTCCGTTATGGCTACACCTTC	.	TRBV14	TRBJ1-2	.
CASSDAGGTGNTIYF	TGTGCCAGCAGCGATGCAGGGGGGACTGGAAACACCATATATTTT	TRBD1	TRBV7-9	TRBJ1-3	few
CASSLRSGAASPLHF	TGTGCCAGCAGCTTACGGTCAGGGGCCGCCTCACCCCTCCACTTT	.	TRBV7-8	TRBJ1-6	few
CASSLYASGAATDTQYF	TGTGCCAGCAGCTTGTATGCCAGCGGGGCCGCCACAGATACGCAGTATTTT	TRBD2	TRBV7-2	TRBJ2-3	many
CASSPGVSSNQPQHF	TGTGCCAGCTCCCCAGGGGTTTCGAGCAATCAGCCCCAGCATTTT	.	TRBV7-8	TRBJ1-5	.
CASSYLRPSSGGSTDTQYF	TGTGCCAGCAGTTACTTGAGACCTTCTAGCGGGGGGTCGACAGATACGCAGTATTTT	TRBD2	TRBV6-5	TRBJ2-3	.
CASSSTTLSAGNTIYF	TGTGCCAGCAGTTCAACTACCCTCTCTGCGGGAAACACCATATATTTT	.	TRBV2	TRBJ1-3	few
CASSQVYLAGGYEQYF	TGCGCCAGCAGCCAAGTCTACTTAGCGGGAGGATACGAGCAGTACTTC	TRBD2	TRBV4-3	TRBJ2-7	.
CASRGTGLDQPQHF	TGTGCCAGCAGGGGGACAGGGCTTGATCAGCCCCAGCATTTT	TRBD1	TRBV12-3/TRBV12-4	TRBJ1-5	.
CASSFWGDSNQPQHF	TGTGCCAGCAGCTTCTGGGGGGATAGCAATCAGCCCCAGCATTTT	.	TRBV7-2	TRBJ1-5	.
CASSLDRGGTDTQYF	TGTGCCAGCAGCTTAGACAGGGGTGGCACAGATACGCAGTATTTT	TRBD1	TRBV7-9	TRBJ2-3	many
CASSPRLEGGYGYTF	TGTGCCAGCAGCCCCCGCCTAGAGGGCGGCTATGGCTACACCTTC	.	TRBV9	TRBJ1-2	.
CASRFQGNYGYTF	TGTGCCAGCAGGTTCCAGGGGAACTATGGCTACACCTTC	.	TRBV12-3/TRBV12-4	TRBJ1-2	few
CASSPRGGSDTDTQYF	TGTGCCAGCAGCCCACGGGGGGGATCTGACACAGATACGCAGTATTTT	TRBD2	TRBV11-2	TRBJ2-3	many
CASSSDRADGYTF	TGTGCCAGCAGTTCCGACAGGGCGGATGGCTACACCTTC	TRBD1	TRBV6-5	TRBJ1-2	.
CASLHRGQGINQPQHF	TGTGCCAGCCTCCATAGGGGACAGGGGATCAATCAGCCCCAGCATTTT	TRBD1	TRBV19	TRBJ1-5	.
CTSSQVNSDETQYF	TGCACCAGCAGCCAAGTTAATAGCGACGAGACCCAGTACTTC	.	TRBV4-1	TRBJ2-5	.
CASSYSSIEQFF	TGTGCCAGCAGTTACTCGAGTATTGAGCAGTTCTTC	.	TRBV6-2/TRBV6-3	TRBJ2-1	once
CASGEGGLQETQYF	TGTGCCAGCGGAGAGGGGGGCCTCCAAGAGACCCAGTACTTC	.	TRBV12-3/TRBV12-4	TRBJ2-5	.
CASSSGLSFEGNTIYF	TGTGCCAGCAGTTCGGGACTCAGTTTCGAGGGAAACACCATATATTTT	.	TRBV12-3/TRBV12-4	TRBJ1-3	.
CASMTGTSDYEQFF	TGCGCCAGCATGACCGGGACTAGCGATTATGAGCAGTTCTTC	TRBD2	TRBV5-1	TRBJ2-1	few
CASSPGQHNEQFF	TGTGCCAGCTCACCGGGACAGCACAATGAGCAGTTCTTC	TRBD1	TRBV18	TRBJ2-1	.
CASSRDRESEQYF	TGTGCCAGCAGTCGGGACAGGGAAAGCGAGCAGTACTTC	TRBD1	TRBV12-3/TRBV12-4	TRBJ2-7	few
CASSFSSPDTQYF	TGTGCCAGCAGTTTTTCCAGTCCAGATACGCAGTATTTT	.	TRBV12-3/TRBV12-4	TRBJ2-3	.
CASEGINQPQHF	TGTGCCAGCGAAGGTATCAATCAGCCCCAGCATTTT	.	TRBV28	TRBJ1-5	.